The 23 T cell receptor beta chains below come from one sample, sequenced in a study of OX40 agonist ivuxolimab in advanced cancers. Clones were read by immunoSEQ multiplex PCR, and TCRdb kept only the in-frame ones, dropping some. The repertoire holds 45,000 to 60,000 clones, about 90% seen once, with under 10% in the top ten. Sequencing was performed on CD4+ or CD8+ T cells sorted from blood, taken in a trial of the OX40 agonist ivuxolimab. The receptors originated from an adult with an advanced solid tumor such as melanoma, head and neck, liver or kidney cancer.

This clone was found a few times. The rearrangement joins TRBV11-2 to TRBJ2-7; tentative D call: TRBD2 (5 bases). From germline, CDR1 is SGHAT and CDR2 FQNNGV. V lost 0 bases to trimming and J lost 3 bases, with 12 bases between them. This CDR3 is 15 amino acids long. DNA for the CDR3: TGTGCCAGCAGCTTAGATCCCAGCGGTGACTACGAGCAGTACTTC. Protein product: CASSLDPSGDYEQYF.

The V and J genes are TRBV2 and TRBJ1-6; D is possibly TRBD1 (6 bases). The CDR3 is 12 amino acids. V was clipped by 7 bases and J by 9 bases, with 10 bases between them. CDR1 and CDR2 (germline): SNHLY, FYNNEI. Here the CDR3 reads CASKGEGSPLHF. In DNA, the CDR3 is TGTGCCAGCAAGGGGGAGGGTTCACCCCTCCACTTT.

The J gene is TRBJ2-1, the V gene TRBV27, with 14 bases fitting TRBD2. CDR3 length equals 16 residues. Germline V gives CDR1 MNHEY, CDR2 SMNVEV (reference sequence). Trimming removed 4 bases from V and 9 bases from J; junction bases left unmatched: 8. CDR3 in DNA: TGTGCCAGCAGTTCCCAGGGACTAGCGGGAGTGACTGAGCAGTTCTTC. Translation: CASSSQGLAGVTEQFF.

The rearrangement joins TRBV9 to TRBJ2-1, with 10 positions matching TRBD2. CDR1 and CDR2 from the germline V gene are SGDLS and YYNGEE. Germline trimming cut 0 bases from V and 2 bases from J; bases unmatched to any gene: 2. There are 16 residues in the CDR3. CDR3 residues: CASSVDTSGTYNEQFF. CDR3 DNA: TGTGCCAGCAGCGTAGACACTAGCGGGACCTACAATGAGCAGTTCTTC.

V usage is TRBV5-1 and J usage is TRBJ2-1, with 9 bases lining up with TRBD2. This CDR3 has 15 residues. V lost 6 bases and J lost 1; bases outside the gene matches: 5. Germline CDR1 is SGHRS and CDR2 is YFSETQ. DNA for the CDR3: TGCGCCAGCATGGAAAGCGGGGGGTCCTACAATGAGCAGTTCTTC. Translating gives CASMESGGSYNEQFF.

CDR3 DNA: TGTGCCAGCAGCCTTAGACAGGCGGGGAGTAATGAAAAACTGTTTTTT. Its protein product is CASSLRQAGSNEKLFF. This chain connects TRBV13 to TRBJ1-4, with a possible D match to TRBD1 (6 bases). The CDR3 has 16 residues. Germline V gives CDR1 PRHDT, CDR2 FYEKMQ (reference sequence). V lost 5 bases to trimming and J lost 4 bases, with 17 bases between them.

In DNA, the CDR3 is TGTGCCAGCAGCAACCACAGGGGGGCCCCAGACTATGGCTACACCTTC. Amino acids: CASSNHRGAPDYGYTF. The chain carries TRBV9 and TRBJ1-2, with TRBD1 identical over 8 bases. Per germline, CDR1 SGDLS and CDR2 YYNGEE. The CDR3 runs to 16 residues. V lost 4 bases and J lost 3; bases outside the gene matches: 11.

The gene calls are TRBV7-2 and TRBJ1-1; D remains ambiguous. CDR3 size: 13 residues. Germline loops: CDR1 SGHTA, CDR2 FQGNSA. Trimming shortened V by 1 base and J by 5 bases, and 8 bases separated the two germline ends. The CDR3: CASSLVAETEAFF. The CDR3 DNA sequence: TGTGCCAGCAGCTTAGTTGCGGAGACTGAAGCTTTCTTT.

This chain uses TRBV2 with TRBJ2-2, with 12 bases that match TRBD2. V lost 3 bases, J lost 6 bases, and 5 bases stayed unmatched. The CDR3 loop spans 16 amino acids. Germline CDR1 and CDR2: SNHLY and FYNNEI. The CDR3 is CASSDSSGRVAGELFF. The CDR3 region has the DNA TGTGCCAGCAGTGACTCTAGCGGGAGGGTGGCCGGGGAGCTGTTTTTT.

This chain uses TRBV5-4 with TRBJ2-7, with TRBD1 matching 9 bases. This CDR3 contains 15 residues. Germline-derived CDR1 and CDR2 are SGHNT and YYREEE (reference sequence). V dropped 4 bases and J dropped 3; count of bases not matched to a gene: 8. This chain's CDR3 is CASSRPGQGSYEQYF. The CDR3 region has the DNA TGTGCCAGCAGCCGACCGGGACAGGGAAGCTACGAGCAGTACTTC.

The genes are TRBV7-9 and TRBJ2-5; 12 positions match TRBD2. V gave up 5 bases and J gave up 5 bases; unmatched junction bases: 6. From germline, CDR1 is SEHNR and CDR2 FQNEAQ (reference sequence). The CDR3 runs 15 residues. CDR3 loop: CASSRPSGGGETQYF. In DNA form, the CDR3 reads TGTGCCAGCAGCCGCCCTAGCGGGGGGGGCGAGACCCAGTACTTC.

J is TRBJ2-3 and V is TRBV5-1; D unclear. From germline, CDR1 is SGHRS and CDR2 YFSETQ. Deletions cut 2 bases from V and 5 bases from J, with 12 bases between. The CDR3 is made up of 14 amino acids. The CDR3, as DNA: TGCGCCAGCAGCTTAGGCCTCGTAGTAGATACGCAGTATTTT. Translation gives CASSLGLVVDTQYF.

The chain couples TRBV5-1 to TRBJ2-5; D is ambiguous. The V and J ends lost 1 base and 1 base respectively, with 14 bases between them. Germline CDR1 and CDR2: SGHRS and YFSETQ. CDR3 length: 16 amino acids. Here the CDR3 reads CASSLPPPRSQETQYF. The CDR3 nucleotides are TGCGCCAGCAGCTTGCCACCCCCCCGATCCCAAGAGACCCAGTACTTC.

V and J are TRBV19 and TRBJ2-7; no firm D call. Germline V gene lookup returns CDR1 LNHDA and CDR2 SQIVND (reference sequence). Trimming stripped 4 bases from V and 1 base from J, with 5 bases between. The CDR3 is 12 residues long. CDR3 bases: TGTGCCAGTAGTACTCGGTCCTACGAGCAGTACTTC. It translates to CASSTRSYEQYF. Based on the CDR3 plus reference TRBV19 and TRBJ2-7, the full variable domain is DGGITQSPKYLFRKEGQNVTLSCEQNLNHDAMYWYRQDPGQGLRLIYYSQIVNDFQKGDIAEGYSVSREKKESFPLTVTSAQKNPTAFYLCASSTRSYEQYFGPGTRLTVT.

V is TRBV19 and J is TRBJ1-5; no clear D gene. The V end was cut by 10 bases, the J end by 6 bases, with 7 bases between. Germline V gene lookup returns CDR1 LNHDA and CDR2 SQIVND (reference sequence). The CDR3 covers 10 residues. CDR3 nucleotide sequence: TGTGCCACGGGGAGTCAGCCCCAGCATTTT. Translating gives CATGSQPQHF.

The table lists this clone with a few counts. The rearrangement links TRBV5-1 to TRBJ2-2; 7 bases align to TRBD2. With V trimmed by 3 bases and J by 2 bases, 4 bases remained unmatched. The germline V gene has CDR1 SGHRS and CDR2 YFSETQ. CDR3 size: 15 residues. In DNA, the CDR3 is TGCGCCAGCAGCTATCGGGAGGTCAACACCGGGGAGCTGTTTTTT. It translates to CASSYREVNTGELFF. The full variable domain, its missing parts supplied by reference TRBV5-1 and TRBJ2-2, is KAGVTQTPRYLIKTRGQQVTLSCSPISGHRSVSWYQQTPGQGLQFLFEYFSETQRNKGNFPGRFSGRQFSNSRSEMNVSTLELGDSALYLCASSYREVNTGELFFGEGSRLTVL.

CDR3: CASRYRESYEQYF. The DNA for the CDR3 is TGTGCCAGCAGGTACAGGGAATCCTACGAGCAGTACTTC. This chain uses TRBV7-6 with TRBJ2-7; D might be TRBD1 (6 bases). The CDR3 runs to 13 residues. V was shortened by 6 bases and J by 1 base, with 10 bases between the two germline ends. Looked up from germline, CDR1 is SGHVS and CDR2 is FNYEAQ.

This clone is a singleton in its sample. The J gene is TRBJ2-7, the V gene TRBV9; 8 nucleotides align to TRBD1. The length of the CDR3 is 15 residues. After removal of 4 bases from V and 0 bases from J, the junction contained 6 bases not matched to a gene. Per germline, CDR1 SGDLS and CDR2 YYNGEE. The CDR3 nucleotides are TGTGCCAGCAGCAGACAGGGGATCGGCTCCTACGAGCAGTACTTC. Its protein product is CASSRQGIGSYEQYF.

The genes are TRBV2 and TRBJ2-1; the D gene could be TRBD1 or TRBD2 (5 bases each). The germline V and J ends were trimmed by 4 bases and 7 bases, with 8 bases remaining between them. Germline lookup yields CDR1 SNHLY and CDR2 FYNNEI. The CDR3 sequence is 12 residues long. The CDR3 nucleotides are TGTGCCAGCAGTGCATGGGGGAATGAGCAGTTCTTC. Its translation is CASSAWGNEQFF.

The chain is built from TRBV9 and TRBJ1-5; the D gene is possibly TRBD1 (5 bases). V was clipped by 4 bases and J by 5 bases, with 7 bases between them. The CDR3 covers 12 residues. Germline values: CDR1 SGDLS, CDR2 YYNGEE. The CDR3 protein is CASSKGYQPQHF. Written as DNA, the CDR3 is TGTGCCAGCAGCAAGGGGTATCAGCCCCAGCATTTT. The whole variable domain, remainder taken from reference TRBV9 and TRBJ1-5, is DSGVTQTPKHLITATGQRVTLRCSPRSGDLSVYWYQQSLDQGLQFLIQYYNGEERAKGNILERFSAQQFPDLHSELNLSSLELGDSALYFCASSKGYQPQHFGDGTRLSIL.

The CDR3 DNA follows: TGTGCCAGCAGCTTGGCGGGAGGGGGAGCCAAAAACATTCAGTACTTC. The encoded protein is CASSLAGGGAKNIQYF. The chain is built from TRBV7-2 and TRBJ2-4, with TRBD2 matching over 9 bases. Germline V lookup: CDR1 SGHTA, CDR2 FQGNSA. V gave up 3 bases and J gave up 0 bases; unmatched junction bases: 3. The CDR3 loop spans 16 amino acids.

This clone was detected only a few times. The V call is TRBV19, the J call TRBJ1-3; no reliable D call. Looked up from germline, CDR1 is LNHDA and CDR2 is SQIVND (reference sequence). The CDR3 has 14 amino acids. Trimming pared 5 bases from V and 2 bases from J, leaving 10 bases between. CDR3 nucleotide sequence: TGTGCCAGTAGTCGGTCGGGAACTGGAAACACCATATATTTT. Its translation: CASSRSGTGNTIYF. Using reference TRBV19 and TRBJ1-3 for the parts outside the CDR3, the full variable domain is DGGITQSPKYLFRKEGQNVTLSCEQNLNHDAMYWYRQDPGQGLRLIYYSQIVNDFQKGDIAEGYSVSREKKESFPLTVTSAQKNPTAFYLCASSRSGTGNTIYFGEGSWLTVV.

This chain connects TRBV29-1 to TRBJ2-2; D unresolved. Germline CDR1 SQVTM, CDR2 ANQGSEA. The V and J ends lost 1 base and 0 bases respectively, with 0 bases between them. The CDR3 loop spans 12 amino acids. The chain's CDR3 is CSVEANTGELFF. CDR3 in DNA: TGCAGCGTTGAAGCGAACACCGGGGAGCTGTTTTTT.